This record concerns one T cell receptor (beta chain) sequence. What it recognizes is unknown. This sample also contains other DNA sequences that code for the same CDR3. The data stem from a study of cytomegalovirus exposure and HLA in healthy donors. The study, taken as a whole, reports: Associated with cytomegalovirus, according to the listing, were around 160 TCR beta chains.

Produced via immunoSEQ multiplex PCR; TCRdb's table is partial and in-frame only. Here the sample spans 90,000 to 140,000 clones, about 88% being singletons. This receptor was taken from a young woman in good health and CMV-seropositive. Sequencing used PBMCs.

The CDR3 DNA follows: TGTGCCAGCAGCTTTCTACAGGGGGGTCAGCCCCAGCATTTT. It is translated as CASSFLQGGQPQHF. The chain has TRBV7-2 and TRBJ1-5; 8 bases align to TRBD1. This CDR3 is 14 amino acids long. V lost 3 bases and J lost 6; bases outside the gene matches: 4. Germline CDR1 and CDR2: SGHTA and FQGNSA. The full variable domain, its missing parts supplied by reference TRBV7-2 and TRBJ1-5, is GAGVSQSPSNKVTEKGKDVELRCDPISGHTALYWYRQSLGQGLEFLIYFQGNSAPDKSGLPSDRFSAERTGGSVSTLTIQRTQQEDSAVYLCASSFLQGGQPQHFGDGTRLSIL.